This entry concerns a single TCR beta chain. Its matching antigen is unknown. This sample was included in a study of T cells after yellow fever vaccination. Study conclusions and caveats: Contamination by abundant bulk-population clonotypes could be present in FACS-sorted repertoires. Few clonotypes appeared in both CD4 and CD8 compartments. Post-booster reappearance was seen for most primary-vaccination clones (roughly 96% CD4, around 91% CD8).

A process of 5'RACE template switching, which added a universal primer site and UMIs, was used to make TCR cDNA. TCRdb reanalysed the 5' RACE reads using MiXCR and keeps one entry per CDR3 protein. The data show under 600,000 distinct CDR3 sequences, 13% seen once. The germline V gene has CDR1 SGHTA and CDR2 FQGNSA. The V and J ends lost 7 bases and 10 bases, in that order; junction bases with no gene match: 7. The CDR3 sequence is 13 residues long. The rearrangement links TRBV7-2 to TRBJ2-1, with 10 nucleotides matching TRBD2. This receptor was identified in a man younger than 40 who received the YFV17D yellow fever vaccine. The sequencing used PBMCs, collected on the day of the yellow fever booster vaccination. The CDR3 protein is CASNPSGRWEQFF. The CDR3, as DNA: TGTGCCAGCAACCCTAGCGGGAGATGGGAGCAGTTCTTC.